This T cell receptor (beta chain) was sequenced for a study of cytomegalovirus exposure and HLA in healthy donors. In the PCR, 60 Vbeta and 13 Jbeta primers were used. Profiling relied on immunoSEQ multiplex PCR, and the TCRdb table lists in-frame clones only, not all of them. Of about 210,000 clones in the sample, roughly 87% were seen once. This CDR3 is built from 15 residues. Unrecorded immune exposures were likely, despite nominal health at sampling. The clonotype comes from a boy aged 2 to 10 in good health and CMV-seronegative. The genes are TRBV21-1 and TRBJ1-1; the table's D call, TRBD1, was not checked against the DNA. TRBV21-1 is reported as a pseudogene. Sequenced input: PBMCs. CDR3 sequence reads: CASSKTGTGSTEAFF. Here the CDR3 DNA reads TGTGCCAGCAGCAAAACCGGCACAGGGTCCACTGAAGCTTTCTTT.